Following are 6 T cell receptor beta chains from one sample sequenced in a study of OX40 agonist ivuxolimab in advanced cancers. TCRdb keeps only in-frame clones here, not all; method: immunoSEQ multiplex PCR. The table lists 100,000 or so clones, approximately 95% of them singletons. The sequencing used CD4+ or CD8+ T cells sorted from blood, collected in a trial of the OX40 agonist ivuxolimab. Receptors originate from an adult with an advanced solid tumor such as melanoma, head and neck, liver or kidney cancer.

V is TRBV6-5 and J is TRBJ1-2; 7 bases are a match to TRBD1. CDR1 and CDR2 (germline): MNHEY, SVGAGI. The ends lost 0 bases at V and 4 bases at J; junction bases unmatched: 2. The CDR3 is 14 amino acids. The CDR3 bases are TGTGCCAGCAGTTACTCGGGACAGACCTATGGCTACACCTTC. Amino acids: CASSYSGQTYGYTF.

The rearrangement links TRBV6-6 to TRBJ2-1; D ambiguous. Germline CDR1 MNHNY, CDR2 SVGAGI (reference sequence). The V and J ends lost 0 bases and 5 bases respectively, with 11 bases between them. There are 15 residues in the CDR3. CDR3 sequence (DNA): TGTGCCAGCAGTTACTCGGCAGGAATCGACAATGAGCAGTTCTTC. Its translation: CASSYSAGIDNEQFF.

The rearrangement links TRBV4-3 to TRBJ1-3; no clear D gene. The V end was cut by 0 bases, the J end by 3 bases, with 9 bases between. The CDR3 length is 15 residues. Germline V CDR1 and CDR2: LGHNA, YSLEER. This CDR3 is CASSQDRTYGNTIYF. CDR3 nucleotide sequence: TGCGCCAGCAGCCAAGATAGAACCTATGGAAACACCATATATTTT.

The gene calls are TRBV7-6 and TRBJ2-5, with D tentatively TRBD2 (6 bases). The V gene's germline CDR1 is SGHVS and CDR2 FNYEAQ. V was clipped by 4 bases and J by 1 base, with 10 bases between them. The CDR3 runs 14 residues. CDR3 DNA sequence: TGTGCCAGCAGCTGGGACGGGAGCCAAGAGACCCAGTACTTC. Translated, it gives CASSWDGSQETQYF.

V gene TRBV6-5 combines with J gene TRBJ2-7, with D possibly matching TRBD2 (6 bases). The CDR3 runs to 11 residues. CDR1 and CDR2 from the germline V gene are MNHEY and SVGAGI. CDR3 DNA sequence: TGTTTGGGGACTGAGATCAGTGAGCAGTACTTC. Translating gives CLGTEISEQYF.

The gene calls are TRBV5-1 and TRBJ2-1; tentative D call: TRBD1 (6 bases). CDR3 size: 13 residues. Trimming left V 4 bases short and J 8 bases short, with 13 bases between. The V gene's germline CDR1 is SGHRS and CDR2 YFSETQ. The CDR3 DNA sequence: TGCGCCAGCAGCCCTCAGGGGATGCATGAGCAGTTCTTC. Translated: CASSPQGMHEQFF.